These 31 T cell receptor beta chains share one sample of origin, sequenced in a study of CD8+ T cells in alopecia areata. RNA was extracted and reverse transcribed into cDNA as the sequencing template. TCRdb's table, derived via immunoSEQ multiplex PCR, lists solely in-frame clones and lacks some. The repertoire holds some 110,000 clones, 50% to 75% seen once, with around 30% in the top ten. Treatment here: oral pan-JAK inhibitor, 5-10 mg twice daily. The source material was CD8+ T cells sorted from blood, sampled at week 4, from a patient treated with tofacitinib. These receptor sequences come from a human donor with alopecia areata.

The genes are TRBV6-4 and TRBJ2-1, with unresolved D. Germline CDR1 is MRHNA and CDR2 is SNTAGT. Trimming removed 2 bases at V and 5 bases at J, with 7 bases between. CDR3 length equals 13 residues. The chain's CDR3 is CASSDEVHNEQFF. The CDR3 DNA is TGTGCCAGCAGTGACGAGGTACACAATGAGCAGTTCTTC.

The chain uses TRBV7-9 and TRBJ2-5; D is perhaps TRBD1 or TRBD2 (5 bases each). CDR1 is SEHNR and CDR2 is FQNEAQ in the germline V gene (reference sequence). Trimming cost V 5 bases and J 5 bases, with 15 bases left between them. The CDR3 has 14 residues. CDR3 nucleotide sequence: TGTGCCAGCAGCCCACCGGGGCTGCTTGAGACCCAGTACTTC. Translation gives CASSPPGLLETQYF.

The rearrangement uses TRBV15 and TRBJ1-2; D gene ambiguous. CDR1 LNHNV and CDR2 YYDKDF come from the germline V gene (reference sequence). The germline V and J ends were trimmed by 3 bases and 4 bases, with 12 bases remaining between them. This CDR3 is 14 amino acids long. In DNA form, the CDR3 reads TGTGCCACCAGCAGTGGGGTTGCCGGCTATGGCTACACCTTC. It encodes CATSSGVAGYGYTF.

J is TRBJ2-2 and V is TRBV30, with D perhaps matching TRBD1 (6 bases). CDR1 is GTSNPN, CDR2 SVGIG, per germline (reference sequence). This CDR3 is built from 12 residues. The germline V and J ends were trimmed by 5 bases and 8 bases, with 12 bases remaining between them. The CDR3, as DNA: TGTGCCTGGCCTACAGGGACGGGGGAGCTGTTTTTT. Translating it yields CAWPTGTGELFF. The full variable domain, completed using reference TRBV30 and TRBJ2-2, is SQTIHQWPATLVQPVGSPLSLECTVEGTSNPNLYWYRQAAGRGLQLLFYSVGIGQISSEVPQNLSASRPQDRQFILSSKKLLLSDSGFYLCAWPTGTGELFFGEGSRLTVL.

This clone came up once. The chain is built from TRBV7-8 and TRBJ2-5; D ambiguous. CDR3 length: 13 amino acids. V dropped 4 bases and J dropped 8 bases, with 14 bases sitting between them. CDR1 SGHVS and CDR2 FQNEAQ come from the germline V gene. The CDR3, as DNA: TGTGCCAGCAGCTCCCTACCTAAGGACACCCAGTACTTC. The encoded protein is CASSSLPKDTQYF.

This chain links TRBV28 with TRBJ1-6; 8 bases agree with TRBD1. This CDR3 has 14 residues. The trim removed 6 bases at V and 5 bases at J, leaving 3 bases unmatched. The germline gives CDR1 MDHEN, CDR2 SYDVKM. The CDR3: CASSLTGDNSPLHF. In nucleotides, the CDR3 is TGTGCCAGCAGCTTGACAGGGGATAATTCACCCCTCCACTTT.

This clone was seen a few times. This chain uses TRBV5-6 with TRBJ1-1; D is uncertain. CDR1 and CDR2 (germline): SGHDT, YYEEEE. V shed 0 bases and J shed 4 bases, with 4 bases lying between them. The CDR3 totals 12 residues. The CDR3 DNA sequence: TGTGCCAGCAGCTTGGGACCCACTGAAGCTTTCTTT. Amino acids: CASSLGPTEAFF.

The chain employs TRBV30 and TRBJ2-1; D gene ambiguous. Trimming pared 2 bases from V and 12 bases from J, leaving 14 bases between. From germline, CDR1 is GTSNPN and CDR2 SVGIG (reference sequence). The CDR3 covers 12 residues. The CDR3 here is CAWSNESGGQFF. The CDR3 DNA reads TGTGCCTGGAGTAACGAGTCGGGTGGGCAGTTCTTC.

This clone came up a few times. The chain has TRBV29-1 and TRBJ2-1, with a weak D call TRBD2 (7 bases). The CDR3 totals 12 residues. The V gene's germline CDR1 is SQVTM and CDR2 ANQGSEA. V gave up 6 bases and J gave up 9 bases, with 15 bases separating them. Here the CDR3 DNA reads TGCAGCGTGATCTCGGCGGGGGCTGAGCAGTTCTTC. The encoded protein is CSVISAGAEQFF.

Worth noting for this clone: Germline and junction disagree at one end, which may indicate a read error. The DNA for the CDR3 is TGCCAAATACAGGTTGGGAACACTGAAGCTTTCTTT. Amino acid sequence: CQIQVGNTEAFF. This sequence joins TRBV30 and TRBJ1-1; D may be TRBD1 (5 bases). The CDR3 is 12 residues long. CDR1 and CDR2 from the germline V gene are GTSNPN and SVGIG (reference sequence). Full variable domain (outside the CDR3, taken from reference TRBV30 and TRBJ1-1): SQTIHQWPATLVQPVGSPLSLECTVEGTSNPNLYWYRQAAGRGLQLLFYSVGIGQISSEVPQNLSASRPQDRQFILSSKKLLLSDSGFYLCQIQVGNTEAFFGQGTRLTVV.

The chain has TRBV27 and TRBJ1-1; no definite D call. V gave up 2 bases and J gave up 0 bases, with 10 bases separating them. The length of the CDR3 is 15 residues. Germline V gene sequence: CDR1 MNHEY, CDR2 SMNVEV (reference sequence). The CDR3 DNA sequence: TGTGCCAGCAGTTTAGATCCGGGGATGAACACTGAAGCTTTCTTT. Encoded protein: CASSLDPGMNTEAFF.

The chain couples TRBV2 to TRBJ1-5; D is uncertain. The V gene's germline CDR1 is SNHLY and CDR2 FYNNEI. Trimming stripped 4 bases from V and 0 bases from J, with 4 bases between. CDR3 length: 13 residues. For the CDR3, the DNA is TGTGCCAGCAGTGTGTATAGCAATCAGCCCCAGCATTTT. Translated, it gives CASSVYSNQPQHF.

The V call is TRBV28, the J call TRBJ2-5, with 8 bases that match TRBD2. Germline V gene lookup returns CDR1 MDHEN and CDR2 SYDVKM. The CDR3 is made up of 15 amino acids. Trimming removed 7 bases from V and 1 base from J; junction bases left unmatched: 8. The chain's CDR3 is CASTPTSVRQETQYF. DNA for the CDR3: TGTGCCAGCACCCCGACTAGCGTGCGCCAAGAGACCCAGTACTTC.

The gene calls are TRBV5-1 and TRBJ1-1, with D possibly being TRBD1 (5 bases). Germline V gene data show CDR1 as SGHRS and CDR2 as YFSETQ. The CDR3 has 14 amino acids. V gave up 4 bases and J gave up 7 bases, with 17 bases separating them. The CDR3 loop is CASSGAVLSSEAFF. CDR3 nucleotides: TGCGCCAGCAGCGGGGCGGTTCTTTCTAGTGAAGCTTTCTTT.

In its sample, this clone ranks as large (0.1 to 1%). This sequence joins TRBV27 and TRBJ2-3; 7 bases line up with TRBD1. This CDR3 contains 15 residues. J was trimmed by 2 bases and V by 2 bases; bases with no gene match: 4. Germline CDR1 reads MNHEY; CDR2 reads SMNVEV (reference sequence). CDR3 sequence (DNA): TGTGCCAGCAGTTTAGTACAGGGGCTCACAGATACGCAGTATTTT. Amino acids: CASSLVQGLTDTQYF.

This chain joins TRBV27 and TRBJ2-6; no definite D call. CDR3 length: 16 residues. Germline V gives CDR1 MNHEY, CDR2 SMNVEV (reference sequence). Trimming shortened V by 5 bases and J by 2 bases, and 13 bases separated the two germline ends. In DNA form, the CDR3 reads TGTGCCAGCAGTCCCGGCAAGGGAACTGGGGCCAACGTCCTGACTTTC. Translation: CASSPGKGTGANVLTF. Supplemented by reference TRBV27 and TRBJ2-6, the full variable domain reads EAQVTQNPRYLITVTGKKLTVTCSQNMNHEYMSWYRQDPGLGLRQIYYSMNVEVTDKGDVPEGYKVSRKEKRNFPLILESPSPNQTSLYFCASSPGKGTGANVLTFGAGSRLTVL.

The rearrangement joins TRBV7-2 to TRBJ1-4; 9 nucleotides align to TRBD1. CDR3 length: 15 amino acids. The junction had 8 bases not matched to a gene; V was cut back by 2 bases and J by 10 bases. Germline assignment: CDR1 SGHTA and CDR2 FQGNSA. As DNA, the CDR3 is TGTGCCAGCAGCTTACCCTGGACAGGGGAAAGAAAACTGTTTTTT. Translation gives CASSLPWTGERKLFF.

The J gene is TRBJ1-1, the V gene TRBV7-9; D not certain. Between the trimmed V and J ends, which lost 4 bases and 1 base, there was a span of 7 bases. This CDR3 region has 13 residues. From germline, CDR1 is SEHNR and CDR2 FQNEAQ (reference sequence). The CDR3 loop is CASSSMKNTEAFF. The CDR3 nucleotides read TGTGCCAGCAGCTCGATGAAGAACACTGAAGCTTTCTTT.

J is TRBJ2-3 and V is TRBV5-6; 8 bases are a match to TRBD2. The V gene end was trimmed by 7 bases and the J gene end by 6 bases; junction bases not matched to a gene: 10. The CDR3 spans 14 residues. Germline V gives CDR1 SGHDT, CDR2 YYEEEE. CDR3 residues: CASAGGLASDTQYF. The CDR3 DNA is TGTGCCAGCGCCGGTGGACTAGCATCCGATACGCAGTATTTT.

The chain combines TRBV5-1 with TRBJ2-6; D perhaps matches TRBD1 (6 bases). V gave up 4 bases and J gave up 4 bases, with 12 bases separating them. This CDR3 is 15 amino acids long. Germline loops: CDR1 SGHRS, CDR2 YFSETQ. CDR3 amino acids: CASSGAGAGANVLTF. Here the CDR3 DNA reads TGCGCCAGCAGCGGCGCAGGGGCGGGGGCCAACGTCCTGACTTTC.

The chain combines TRBV14 with TRBJ2-3; D is uncertain. Germline CDR1 and CDR2: SGHDN and FVKESK. Trimming removed 1 base at V and 6 bases at J, with 2 bases between. This CDR3 has 11 amino acids. CDR3 region: CASSQGDTQYF. In nucleotides, the CDR3 is TGTGCCAGCAGCCAAGGGGATACGCAGTATTTT.

The chain joins TRBV29-1 to TRBJ2-7; D remains unclear. The CDR3 consists of 11 residues. Germline CDR1 and CDR2: SQVTM and ANQGSEA. Trimming pared 0 bases from V and 9 bases from J, leaving 9 bases between. CDR3 sequence reads: CSVEDSGWQYF. DNA of the CDR3: TGCAGCGTTGAAGATTCTGGTTGGCAGTACTTC.

The rearrangement uses TRBV15 and TRBJ1-1, with D perhaps TRBD1 (6 bases). The CDR3 extends over 16 amino acids. The germline V gene has CDR1 LNHNV and CDR2 YYDKDF (reference sequence). Trimming removed 5 bases at V and 0 bases at J, with 16 bases between. CDR3: CATSADRYRVNTEAFF. In DNA form, the CDR3 reads TGTGCCACCAGCGCCGATCGGTACAGGGTGAACACTGAAGCTTTCTTT. Complete variable domain (other parts from reference TRBV15 and TRBJ1-1): DAMVIQNPRYQVTQFGKPVTLSCSQTLNHNVMYWYQQKSSQAPKLLFHYYDKDFNNEADTPDNFQSRRPNTSFCFLDIRSPGLGDTAMYLCATSADRYRVNTEAFFGQGTRLTVV.

CDR3 bases: TGCGCCAGCAGCCAAGATCCCGGACTGATTAATTCACCCCTCCACTTT. It codes for CASSQDPGLINSPLHF. This rearrangement joins TRBV4-3 to TRBJ1-6; D remains unclear. The CDR3 length is 16 residues. Looked up from germline, CDR1 is LGHNA and CDR2 is YSLEER. Trimming removed 0 bases at V and 6 bases at J, with 12 bases between.

This clone was seen more than once but under ten times. This chain connects TRBV5-1 to TRBJ2-7, with D perhaps TRBD1 (6 bases). This CDR3 spans 13 amino acids. Trimming took 5 bases from V and 5 from J, leaving 14 bases between them. Germline V gives CDR1 SGHRS, CDR2 YFSETQ. CDR3 sequence (DNA): TGCGCCAGCAGAACTAACAGGGTCGACGAGCAGTACTTC. Amino acids: CASRTNRVDEQYF.

This sequence joins TRBV25-1 and TRBJ2-6; no clear D. The CDR3 sequence is 14 residues long. Germline V gives CDR1 MGHDK, CDR2 SYGVNS. Trimming cost V 6 bases and J 2 bases, with 8 bases left between them. The CDR3 loop is CASSPFTGANVLTF. The CDR3 DNA reads TGTGCCAGCAGCCCCTTCACTGGGGCCAACGTCCTGACTTTC.

This sequence joins TRBV5-4 and TRBJ2-4; D unresolved. This CDR3 has 14 amino acids. Germline CDR1 is SGHNT and CDR2 is YYREEE (reference sequence). V was pared by 7 bases and J by 1 base, with 12 bases between. The CDR3 DNA reads TGTGCCAGCGGACCTGATGGCGCCAAAAACATTCAGTACTTC. It encodes CASGPDGAKNIQYF. Together with reference TRBV5-4 and TRBJ2-4, the CDR3 gives the full variable domain: ETGVTQSPTHLIKTRGQQVTLRCSSQSGHNTVSWYQQALGQGPQFIFQYYREEENGRGNFPPRFSGLQFPNYSSELNVNALELDDSALYLCASGPDGAKNIQYFGAGTRLSVL.

The chain joins TRBV18 to TRBJ2-5; D may match TRBD1 or TRBD2 (5 bases each). CDR1 and CDR2 from the germline V gene are KGHSH and LQKENI. The CDR3 consists of 16 residues. The V end lost 4 bases, the J end lost 1 base, and 16 bases lay between the germline ends. The CDR3 spells CASSHDRGDIQETQYF. DNA of the CDR3: TGTGCCAGCTCACACGACCGAGGGGATATCCAAGAGACCCAGTACTTC. The variable domain in full, completed from reference TRBV18 and TRBJ2-5, reads NAGVMQNPRHLVRRRGQEARLRCSPMKGHSHVYWYRQLPEEGLKFMVYLQKENIIDESGMPKERFSAEFPKEGPSILRIQQVVRGDSAAYFCASSHDRGDIQETQYFGPGTRLLVL.

This chain joins TRBV5-6 and TRBJ1-3; D gene ambiguous. The CDR3 sequence is 16 residues long. V lost 0 bases and J 0 bases, leaving 10 bases between the germline ends. Germline V gene sequence: CDR1 SGHDT, CDR2 YYEEEE. The CDR3 spells CASSLESADSGNTIYF. For the CDR3, the DNA is TGTGCCAGCAGCTTGGAGTCAGCCGACTCTGGAAACACCATATATTTT.

This clone has just a few counts. The chain joins TRBV29-1 to TRBJ2-2, with D hard to call. The germline V gene has CDR1 SQVTM and CDR2 ANQGSEA. The CDR3 has 12 amino acids. Trimming pared 4 bases from V and 5 bases from J, leaving 8 bases between. In nucleotides, the CDR3 is TGCAGCGTTGTATGGGGAACCGGGGAGCTGTTTTTT. Translating gives CSVVWGTGELFF.

The chain is built from TRBV7-9 and TRBJ2-1, with D unresolved. The CDR3 runs to 13 residues. Germline CDR1 SEHNR, CDR2 FQNEAQ (reference sequence). The ends were cut back, 6 bases at V and 5 bases at J, with 11 bases in the middle. The CDR3 region is CASRPLPNNEQFF. CDR3 sequence (DNA): TGTGCCAGCAGACCCCTTCCGAACAATGAGCAGTTCTTC.